Given below is one T cell receptor beta chain in context. The data are from a study of blood T cell repertoires in COVID-19. Background on the study: The study drew acute and convalescent COVID-19 samples from the United States, Italy and Spain. Nucleic acid was either cDNA or gDNA, and it came from T cells, B-cell-depleted T cells, or PBMCs.

Authors' methods: The authors estimated nucleated cell counts from reference gene primer amplification. Here immunoSEQ multiplex PCR was the method, and the copy in TCRdb shows in-frame clones only, minus some. Clonal size and the V and J genes are those of that table, whereas D and trimming came from the DNA. This sample carries under 400,000 clones, 87% of them seen once, and the ten largest clones take about 10%. Seattle participants joined during active infection and were tracked over time. V trimming: 6 bases; J trimming: 7 bases; junction bases outside the gene matches: 10. The CDR3 extends over 14 amino acids. CDR1 and CDR2 (germline): SQVTM, ANQGSEA.

The chain couples TRBV29-1 to TRBJ2-2; 8 bases map to TRBD1. Material: peripheral blood. The TCR was taken from a woman aged 25-40 years with COVID-19, enrolled during active disease. In DNA form, the CDR3 reads TGCAGCGTGGGGGGAGGACAGGGCGGCGGGGAGCTGTTTTTT. Amino acids: CSVGGGQGGGELFF.